This is a list of T cell receptor beta chains from one sample in a study of blood T cell repertoires in COVID-19. Only in-frame clones appear in the TCRdb table, and some are missing; sequencing was by immunoSEQ multiplex PCR. The sample shows around 150,000 clones, around 80% of them seen only once. Material: PBMCs or T cells enriched from blood (not recorded which). The source is a man between 65 and 85 years old who had been exposed to COVID-19. Each CDR3 is given with its conserved first and last residue. The order of the fields is clone size, V gene, D gene, J gene, CDR3 DNA, CDR3 protein. A D gene is named only where the DNA matches it firmly. Only part of the rows carry a size: once, few, many, or a class if the clone is expanded.

clone size: -
V gene: TRBV18
D gene: TRBD1
J gene: TRBJ1-3
CDR3 DNA: TGTGCCAGCTCACCTATCGAAGGGGGCGACAGTGGAAACACCATATATTTT
CDR3 protein: CASSPIEGGDSGNTIYF

clone size: few
V gene: TRBV10-1
D gene: TRBD1
J gene: TRBJ2-7
CDR3 DNA: TGCGCCAGCAGTGATCCTTACACCGGGACAGGGGGCTACGAGCAGTACTTC
CDR3 protein: CASSDPYTGTGGYEQYF

clone size: -
V gene: TRBV19
D gene: -
J gene: TRBJ1-5
CDR3 DNA: TGTGCCAGTACCCTGAGGGTTAGCAATCAGCCCCAGCATTTT
CDR3 protein: CASTLRVSNQPQHF

clone size: -
V gene: TRBV6-2/TRBV6-3
D gene: TRBD1
J gene: TRBJ2-5
CDR3 DNA: TGTGCCAGCAGTTACAATATACAGGGGCTAGAGGAGACCCAGTACTTC
CDR3 protein: CASSYNIQGLEETQYF

clone size: once
V gene: TRBV4-3
D gene: TRBD2
J gene: TRBJ2-3
CDR3 DNA: TGCGCCAGCAGCCAAAGCGGGGGGACGACATATACGCAGTATTTT
CDR3 protein: CASSQSGGTTYTQYF

clone size: -
V gene: TRBV7-8
D gene: -
J gene: TRBJ2-5
CDR3 DNA: TGTGCCAGCAGCTTTAGCGCAGAGACCCAGTACTTC
CDR3 protein: CASSFSAETQYF

clone size: -
V gene: TRBV7-8
D gene: TRBD2
J gene: TRBJ2-2
CDR3 DNA: TGTGCCAGCAGCACCCTGGTGGGGGGGGCGAACACCGGGGAGCTGTTTTTT
CDR3 protein: CASSTLVGGANTGELFF

clone size: -
V gene: TRBV29-1
D gene: TRBD1
J gene: TRBJ1-1
CDR3 DNA: TGCAGCGTCTCCGGGGACAGTACCACTGAAGCTTTCTTT
CDR3 protein: CSVSGDSTTEAFF

clone size: -
V gene: TRBV5-1
D gene: -
J gene: TRBJ2-1
CDR3 DNA: TGCGCCAGCAGCCACGCCTCGGCGGCTTACAATGAGCAGTTCTTC
CDR3 protein: CASSHASAAYNEQFF

clone size: -
V gene: TRBV2
D gene: -
J gene: TRBJ2-3
CDR3 DNA: TGTGCCAGCAGTTCAGGGGACAAGGGCACAGATACGCAGTATTTT
CDR3 protein: CASSSGDKGTDTQYF

clone size: -
V gene: TRBV28
D gene: TRBD1
J gene: TRBJ1-6
CDR3 DNA: TGTGCCAGCAGTTTGGGACAGGGAGAAATGCCCCTCCACTTT
CDR3 protein: CASSLGQGEMPLHF

clone size: -
V gene: TRBV16
D gene: -
J gene: TRBJ2-3
CDR3 DNA: TGTGCCAGCAGCTCGAGAAGAGGCAGGGGCCCCACAGATACGCAGTATTTT
CDR3 protein: CASSSRRGRGPTDTQYF

clone size: once
V gene: TRBV6-5
D gene: TRBD1
J gene: TRBJ1-6
CDR3 DNA: TGTGCCAGCAGTTACTCGGACAGGGGTGATTCACCCCTCCACTTT
CDR3 protein: CASSYSDRGDSPLHF

clone size: -
V gene: TRBV19
D gene: -
J gene: TRBJ1-1
CDR3 DNA: TGTGCCAGTAGTACCGCGACAGGCAAGGGAAGATCAGGCGCTTTCTTT
CDR3 protein: CASSTATGKGRSGAFF

clone size: few
V gene: TRBV12-3/TRBV12-4
D gene: -
J gene: TRBJ2-5
CDR3 DNA: TGTGCCAGCAGTTTTATAGGCGGAGAGACCCAGTACTTC
CDR3 protein: CASSFIGGETQYF

clone size: once
V gene: TRBV11-2
D gene: -
J gene: TRBJ2-7
CDR3 DNA: TGTGCCAGCAGCATAGTTAATACAGGGCAAGGAGAGCAGTACTTC
CDR3 protein: CASSIVNTGQGEQYF

clone size: -
V gene: TRBV4-1
D gene: -
J gene: TRBJ1-1
CDR3 DNA: TGCGCCAGCAGCCAAGATCGGGGAGCGAACACTGAAGCTTTCTTT
CDR3 protein: CASSQDRGANTEAFF

clone size: -
V gene: TRBV2
D gene: -
J gene: TRBJ1-2
CDR3 DNA: TGTGCCAGCAGTGAAGCGGAAGGACTGATCTATGGCTACACCTTC
CDR3 protein: CASSEAEGLIYGYTF

clone size: -
V gene: TRBV12-3/TRBV12-4
D gene: TRBD1
J gene: TRBJ2-5
CDR3 DNA: TGTGCCAGCAATACAGGGGGCGGAGAGACCCAGTACTTC
CDR3 protein: CASNTGGGETQYF